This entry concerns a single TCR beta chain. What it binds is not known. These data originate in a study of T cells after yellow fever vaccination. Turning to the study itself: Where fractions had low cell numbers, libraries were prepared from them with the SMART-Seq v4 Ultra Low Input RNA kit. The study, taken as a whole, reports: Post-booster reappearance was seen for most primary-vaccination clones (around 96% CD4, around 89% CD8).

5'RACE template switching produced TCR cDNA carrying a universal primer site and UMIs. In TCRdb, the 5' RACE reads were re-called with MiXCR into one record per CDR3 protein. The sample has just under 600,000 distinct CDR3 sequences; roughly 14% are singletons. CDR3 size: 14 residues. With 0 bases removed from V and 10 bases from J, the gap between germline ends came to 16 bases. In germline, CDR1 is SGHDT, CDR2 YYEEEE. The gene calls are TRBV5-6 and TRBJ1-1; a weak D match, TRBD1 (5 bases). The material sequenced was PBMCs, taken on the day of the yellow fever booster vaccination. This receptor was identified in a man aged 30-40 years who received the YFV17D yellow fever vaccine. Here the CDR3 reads CASSLVFEGTGAFF. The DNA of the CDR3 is TGTGCCAGCAGCTTGGTGTTTGAGGGGACGGGAGCTTTCTTT.